The clone carrying this T cell receptor (beta chain) was picked up one time. This CDR3 comprises 14 residues. Germline-derived CDR1 and CDR2 are MDHEN and SYDVKM. The germline V and J ends were trimmed by 7 bases and 2 bases, with 14 bases remaining between them. This sample stems from a study of blood T cell repertoires in COVID-19. As for the study in general: Whether acute or convalescent, the COVID-19 samples came from the United States, Italy and Spain. Nucleic acid was either cDNA or gDNA, and it came from T cells, B-cell-depleted T cells, or PBMCs.

Assay used: immunoSEQ multiplex PCR; TCRdb lists only in-frame clones, some missing. The sample includes about 110,000 clones, around four fifths of them seen just once. The sequence was obtained from a woman aged 55-69 years with acute or convalescent COVID-19. Sequenced: peripheral blood. The genes are TRBV28 and TRBJ1-1; unclear D gene. DNA of the CDR3: TGTGCCAGCAACTACGCTCGGGATAACACTGAAGCTTTCTTT. This encodes CASNYARDNTEAFF. Looking up the rest from reference TRBV28 and TRBJ1-1 gives the full variable domain: DVKVTQSSRYLVKRTGEKVFLECVQDMDHENMFWYRQDPGLGLRLIYFSYDVKMKEKGDIPEGYSVSREKKERFSLILESASTNQTSMYLCASNYARDNTEAFFGQGTRLTVV.